The source of this T cell receptor (beta chain) is a study of shared clonotypes between healthy human individuals. Germline CDR1 and CDR2: MDHEN and SYDVKM. V lost 5 bases, J lost 3 bases, and 8 bases stayed unmatched. This CDR3 is built from 15 residues. Measured with immunoSEQ multiplex PCR; TCRdb has only the in-frame clones, and not every one. Counted here are approximately 2.5 million clones, 80% to 95% occurring once; the ten biggest clones make up about 0.39%. This chain connects TRBV28 to TRBJ2-7; 9 bases align to TRBD1. This clonotype was sampled from a young man in good health. Some clones in this sample may be carry-over from other donors' samples. Sequences were obtained from naive CD4+ T cells from PBMCs. The subset is: CD45RA+ positively selected. The CDR3 loop is CASSKRGDRDYEQYF. The CDR3 DNA follows: TGTGCCAGCAGTAAACGTGGGGACAGGGACTACGAGCAGTACTTC.